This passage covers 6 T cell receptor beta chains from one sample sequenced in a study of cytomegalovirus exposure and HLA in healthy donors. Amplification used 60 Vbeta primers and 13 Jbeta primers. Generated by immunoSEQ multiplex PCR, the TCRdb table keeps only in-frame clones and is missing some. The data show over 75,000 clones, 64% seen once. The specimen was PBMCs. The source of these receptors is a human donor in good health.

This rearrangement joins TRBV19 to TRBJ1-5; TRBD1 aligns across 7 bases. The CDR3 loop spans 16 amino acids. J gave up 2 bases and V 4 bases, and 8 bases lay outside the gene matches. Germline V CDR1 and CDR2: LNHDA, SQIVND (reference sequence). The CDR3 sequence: CASSKGTEPRNQPQHF. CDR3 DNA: TGTGCCAGTAGTAAAGGGACAGAACCTCGCAATCAGCCCCAGCATTTT.

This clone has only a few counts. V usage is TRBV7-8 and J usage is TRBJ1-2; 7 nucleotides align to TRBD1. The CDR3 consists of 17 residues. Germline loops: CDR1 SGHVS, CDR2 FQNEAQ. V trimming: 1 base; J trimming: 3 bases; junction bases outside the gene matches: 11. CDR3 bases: TGTGCCAGCAGCTTAGAGCTTGGGCAGGGGGTCGACTATGGCTACACCTTC. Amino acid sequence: CASSLELGQGVDYGYTF.

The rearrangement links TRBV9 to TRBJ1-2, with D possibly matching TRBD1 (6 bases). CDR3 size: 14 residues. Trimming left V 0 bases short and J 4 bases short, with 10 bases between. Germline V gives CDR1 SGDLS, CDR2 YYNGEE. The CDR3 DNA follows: TGTGCCAGCAGCGTAGAGAGGGGGATCTATGGCTACACCTTC. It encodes CASSVERGIYGYTF.

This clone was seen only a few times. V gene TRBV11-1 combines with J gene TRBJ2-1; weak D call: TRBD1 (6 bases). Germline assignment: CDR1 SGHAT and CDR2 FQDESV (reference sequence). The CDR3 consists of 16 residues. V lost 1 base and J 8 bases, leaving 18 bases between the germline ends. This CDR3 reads CASSLDSGAGGHEQFF. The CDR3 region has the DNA TGTGCCAGCAGCTTAGATTCAGGGGCTGGAGGACATGAGCAGTTCTTC.

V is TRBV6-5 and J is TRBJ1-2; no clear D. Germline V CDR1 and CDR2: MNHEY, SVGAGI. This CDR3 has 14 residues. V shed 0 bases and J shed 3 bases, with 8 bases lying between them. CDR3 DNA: TGTGCCAGCAGTTACTCTCCGGGGTACTATGGCTACACCTTC. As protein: CASSYSPGYYGYTF.

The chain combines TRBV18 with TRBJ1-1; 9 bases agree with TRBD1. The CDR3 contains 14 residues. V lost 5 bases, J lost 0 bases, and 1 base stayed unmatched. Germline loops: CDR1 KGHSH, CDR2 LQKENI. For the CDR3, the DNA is TGTGCCAGCTCAGACAGGGGGTTGAACACTGAAGCTTTCTTT. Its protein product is CASSDRGLNTEAFF.